Below are 16 T cell receptor beta chains sequenced from a single sample in a study of neurological immune-mediated disorders. TCRdb reprocessed the 5' RACE reads with MiXCR, giving one entry per CDR3 protein. Of about 46,000 distinct CDR3 sequences in the sample, around 4.5% were seen once. Sequencing was carried out using PBMCs. Receptors were obtained from a woman aged 60 to 75 with multiple sclerosis.

This clonotype came up many times. V usage is TRBV9 and J usage is TRBJ2-5; D possibly matches TRBD1 or TRBD2 (6 bases each). The V gene's germline CDR1 is SGDLS and CDR2 YYNGEE. The CDR3 is 14 amino acids. Deletions cut 0 bases from V and 5 bases from J, with 11 bases between. CDR3 region: CASSVGGAGETQYF. CDR3 sequence (DNA): TGTGCCAGCAGCGTAGGGGGGGCCGGGGAGACCCAGTACTTC.

This clonotype was counted ten times or more. This chain connects TRBV12-3 or TRBV12-4 to TRBJ1-1; D is uncertain. Between the trimmed V and J ends, which lost 4 bases and 8 bases, there was a span of 8 bases. This CDR3 is built from 11 residues. CDR3 nucleotides: TGTGCCAGCAGTTCAGTCGAAGAAGCTTTCTTT. It specifies CASSSVEEAFF.

This clonotype was seen a few times. The J gene is TRBJ2-2, the V gene TRBV29-1, with TRBD2 matching 7 bases. J lost 5 bases, V lost 4 bases, and 10 bases had no gene match. Germline V gene data show CDR1 as SQVTM and CDR2 as ANQGSEA. The length of the CDR3 is 15 residues. CDR3 DNA: TGCAGCGTTGGGGGGGGACCGACTAGAACCGGGGAGCTGTTTTTT. Translating it yields CSVGGGPTRTGELFF.

This clonotype was seen at least ten times. The chain uses TRBV20-1 and TRBJ2-7; 11 nucleotides match TRBD1. The CDR3 loop spans 14 amino acids. Germline-derived CDR1 and CDR2 are DFQATT and SNEGSKA (reference sequence). The V segment lost 5 bases and the J segment 5 bases; nucleotides outside the gene matches: 8. Written as DNA, the CDR3 is TGCAGTGCTGTTAGGACAGGGGGCTTCGACGAGCAGTACGTC. It yields the protein CSAVRTGGFDEQYV.

This clonotype was observed at least ten times. The rearrangement links TRBV4-1 to TRBJ2-5; 13 positions agree with TRBD2. The junction had 5 bases not matched to a gene; V was cut back by 2 bases and J by 2 bases. Germline CDR1 is MGHRA and CDR2 is YSYEKL. The CDR3 spans 17 residues. CDR3 loop: CASSQQTSGGPQETQYF. CDR3 bases: TGCGCCAGCAGCCAACAGACTAGCGGGGGGCCGCAAGAGACCCAGTACTTC.

This clonotype was seen a few times. V is TRBV5-1 and J is TRBJ2-3, with a possible D match to TRBD2 (6 bases). Germline V CDR1 and CDR2: SGHRS, YFSETQ. Between the trimmed V and J ends, which lost 1 base and 6 bases, there was a span of 12 bases. The CDR3 has 14 residues. CDR3 region: CASSLRGGDDTQYF. The CDR3 coding sequence is TGCGCCAGCAGCTTGCGGGGCGGGGATGATACGCAGTATTTT. The variable domain in full, completed from reference TRBV5-1 and TRBJ2-3, reads KAGVTQTPRYLIKTRGQQVTLSCSPISGHRSVSWYQQTPGQGLQFLFEYFSETQRNKGNFPGRFSGRQFSNSRSEMNVSTLELGDSALYLCASSLRGGDDTQYFGPGTRLTVL.

In this sample, this clonotype turned up many times. The chain has TRBV3-1 and TRBJ2-5, with D unclear. The CDR3 has 15 amino acids. Trimming took off 0 bases at V and 3 bases at J, with 11 bases between the two ends. CDR1 LGHDT and CDR2 YNNKEL come from the germline V gene (reference sequence). The CDR3 is CASSQERYDKETQYF. CDR3 DNA: TGTGCCAGCAGCCAAGAGAGGTACGATAAAGAGACCCAGTACTTC.

This clonotype was seen many times. The rearrangement joins TRBV12-3 or TRBV12-4 to TRBJ2-5; D remains unclear. The CDR3 runs to 11 residues. The ends were cut back, 2 bases at V and 4 bases at J, with 2 bases in the middle. The CDR3 nucleotides are TGTGCCAGCAGTTTAATAGAGACCCAGTACTTC. Its protein is CASSLIETQYF.

This chain joins TRBV7-2 and TRBJ2-1; 9 bases are shared with TRBD1. The germline gives CDR1 SGHTA, CDR2 FQGNSA. V lost 5 bases, J lost 8 bases, and 10 bases stayed unmatched. The CDR3 has 15 residues. The CDR3 reads CASSLGQGWDYEQFF. For the CDR3, the DNA is TGTGCCAGCAGCCTAGGACAGGGGTGGGATTATGAGCAGTTCTTC.

This clonotype was counted at least ten times. The V gene is TRBV7-2, the J gene TRBJ2-1; 7 nucleotides line up with TRBD1. V lost 1 base to trimming and J lost 7 bases; unmatched junction nucleotides: 7. Per germline, CDR1 SGHTA and CDR2 FQGNSA. This CDR3 is 15 amino acids long. The CDR3 is CASSLGDSISNEQFF. CDR3 coding DNA: TGTGCCAGCAGCTTAGGGGACAGCATCTCAAATGAGCAGTTCTTC.

This clonotype was observed a few times. The J gene is TRBJ2-1, the V gene TRBV7-2; 15 nucleotides match TRBD2. Per germline, CDR1 SGHTA and CDR2 FQGNSA. Trimming took 4 bases from V and 7 from J; bases not matched to a gene: 5. The CDR3 runs 16 residues. CDR3 sequence (DNA): TGTGCCAGCAGCTCCGGACTAGCGGGGGGGCGTAATGAGCAGTTCTTC. Protein: CASSSGLAGGRNEQFF.

This clonotype came up a few times. The gene calls are TRBV5-1 and TRBJ2-7, with D possibly called TRBD1 or TRBD2 (5 bases each). Germline CDR1 reads SGHRS; CDR2 reads YFSETQ. This CDR3 comprises 12 residues. V lost 6 bases and J 2 bases, leaving 9 bases between the germline ends. In nucleotides, the CDR3 is TGCGCCAGCACTGGGACGGCCTACGAGCAGTACTTC. This translates into CASTGTAYEQYF.

As for this clonotype: It is likely a read error, because the conserved phenylalanine at the end of the CDR3 is missing. V gene TRBV7-2 combines with J gene TRBJ2-7; 7 bases align to TRBD2. The CDR3 length is 14 residues. The V segment lost 5 bases and the J segment 3 bases; nucleotides outside the gene matches: 7. Per the germline V gene, CDR1 is SGHTA and CDR2 is FQGNSA. The CDR3 protein is CASSLGGRDYEQYI. Written as DNA, the CDR3 is TGTGCCAGCAGCCTGGGAGGGCGCGACTACGAGCAGTACATC.

The chain joins TRBV7-9 to TRBJ2-3; D is uncertain. CDR3 length equals 15 residues. V was shortened by 7 bases and J by 4 bases, with 18 bases between the two germline ends. Germline assignment: CDR1 SEHNR and CDR2 FQNEAQ (reference sequence). The CDR3 loop reads CASNEPGPNPDTQYF. Written as DNA, the CDR3 is TGTGCCAGCAACGAGCCGGGCCCAAACCCAGATACGCAGTATTTT. Supplemented by reference TRBV7-9 and TRBJ2-3, the full variable domain reads DTGVSQNPRHKITKRGQNVTFRCDPISEHNRLYWYRQTLGQGPEFLTYFQNEAQLEKSRLLSDRFSAERPKGSFSTLEIQRTEQGDSAMYLCASNEPGPNPDTQYFGPGTRLTVL.

This clonotype was observed at least ten times. The V gene is TRBV7-9, the J gene TRBJ2-5; D not resolved. V lost 3 bases to trimming and J lost 2 bases, with 10 bases between them. The germline V gene has CDR1 SEHNR and CDR2 FQNEAQ (reference sequence). The CDR3 has 14 residues. The CDR3 sequence is CASSLMVAQETQYF. The CDR3, as DNA: TGTGCCAGCAGCTTGATGGTCGCTCAAGAGACCCAGTACTTC.

The rearrangement links TRBV20-1 to TRBJ2-3; tentative D call: TRBD2 (5 bases). The germline V gene encodes CDR1 DFQATT and CDR2 SNEGSKA (reference sequence). This CDR3 has 13 amino acids. Trimming cost V 0 bases and J 6 bases, with 10 bases left between them. The CDR3 loop is CSARDPRRDTQYF. CDR3 bases: TGCAGTGCTAGAGATCCCAGGAGGGATACGCAGTATTTT.